These T cell receptor beta chains were read from a single sample in a study of PD-1 blockade in classical Hodgkin lymphoma. Using immunoSEQ multiplex PCR, the repertoire was profiled, and TCRdb retains in-frame clones only, with some absent. The table shows 5,500 to 7,000 clones, with 60% to 85% occurring only once. The specimen was peripheral blood mononuclear cells (PBMCs), collected before the second cycle of nivolumab. The receptors stem from a human donor with classical Hodgkin lymphoma. Each CDR3 is given with its conserved first and last residue. The D gene is left open where the match is weak. Clone size appears in some rows only: once, few, many, or a class for an expanded clone.

v_call	clone_size	j_call	d_call	cdr3_aa	cdr3_nt
TRBV5-1	NA	TRBJ1-3	NA	CASSADGGNTIYF	TGCGCCAGCAGCGCGGACGGAGGAAACACCATATATTTT
TRBV27	large	TRBJ2-1	NA	CASSHRGGDEQFF	TGTGCCAGCAGTCACCGCGGCGGGGATGAGCAGTTCTTC
TRBV6-5	once	TRBJ1-2	NA	CASSYSKVAGYGYTF	TGTGCCAGCAGTTACTCGAAGGTAGCAGGGTACGGCTACACCTTC
TRBV4-1	NA	TRBJ2-1	NA	CASSRTQNEQFF	TGCGCCAGCAGTCGCACCCAGAATGAGCAGTTCTTC
TRBV28	NA	TRBJ1-5	NA	CASCTSRVSNQPQHF	TGTGCCAGCTGTACGAGCAGGGTTAGCAATCAGCCCCAGCATTTT
TRBV15	few	TRBJ2-1	NA	CATSRDLSRGGEQFF	TGTGCCACCAGCAGAGATCTTAGTAGGGGTGGTGAGCAGTTCTTC
TRBV2	NA	TRBJ2-1	NA	CASSELRYNEQFF	TGTGCCAGCAGTGAGCTTCGGTACAATGAGCAGTTCTTC
TRBV28	NA	TRBJ2-5	NA	CASTGVLRTQYF	TGTGCCAGCACGGGGGTTTTGAGGACCCAGTACTTC
TRBV5-1	NA	TRBJ1-6	NA	CASSLEGNYNSPLHF	TGCGCCAGCAGCCTCGAGGGGAACTATAATTCACCCCTCCACTTT
TRBV4-1	NA	TRBJ2-7	NA	CASSQDLQSAQYF	TGCGCCAGCAGCCAAGATCTGCAGTCAGCGCAGTACTTC
TRBV28	NA	TRBJ2-7	NA	CASSLFQGENEQYF	TGTGCCAGCAGTTTATTTCAAGGGGAGAACGAGCAGTACTTC
TRBV4-3	NA	TRBJ2-3	TRBD1	CASSQDGTGVPDTQYF	TGCGCCAGCAGCCAAGACGGGACAGGGGTTCCAGATACGCAGTATTTT
TRBV9	few	TRBJ2-7	TRBD2	CASSVGAGSSYEQYF	TGTGCCAGCAGCGTAGGAGCGGGAAGCTCCTACGAGCAGTACTTC
TRBV15	NA	TRBJ1-1	NA	CATSSRGGSTEAFF	TGTGCCACCAGCAGTCGGGGGGGGTCCACTGAAGCTTTCTTT